These T cell receptor beta chains were read from a single sample in a study of cytomegalovirus exposure and HLA in healthy donors. Generated by immunoSEQ multiplex PCR, the TCRdb table keeps only in-frame clones and is missing some. The data contain roughly 58,000 clones, roughly 84% of them singletons. Sequencing was carried out using PBMCs. These receptors originate from a human donor in good health. CDR3s include the opening cysteine and the closing phenylalanine or tryptophan. Each record gives: J gene, D gene, clone size, V gene, CDR3 protein, CDR3 DNA. The D gene is left open where the match is weak. For some rows the clone size is stated as once, few or many, or as a class when expanded; others skip it.

>TRBJ2-7|-|-|TRBV7-2
CASSLGVGSSGEQYF
TGTGCCAGCAGCTTAGGGGTCGGGAGTTCCGGCGAGCAGTACTTC
>TRBJ2-7|-|-|TRBV7-9
CASSLAGGYEQYF
TGTGCCAGCAGCTTAGCAGGGGGCTACGAGCAGTACTTC
>TRBJ1-2|TRBD1|-|TRBV28
CASSKTGGGYGYTF
TGTGCCAGCAGTAAGACAGGGGGCGGGTATGGCTACACCTTC
>TRBJ1-2|TRBD1|once|TRBV7-9
CASSLQGDGGYTF
TGTGCCAGCAGCTTACAGGGGGATGGTGGCTACACCTTC
>TRBJ2-3|-|-|TRBV13
CASSFGGYTDTQYF
TGTGCCAGCAGCTTCGGCGGATACACAGATACGCAGTATTTT
>TRBJ2-7|-|-|TRBV11-2
CASSFPFRYEQYF
TGTGCCAGCAGCTTCCCTTTTCGCTACGAGCAGTACTTC
>TRBJ1-1|-|-|TRBV6-6
CASRGGQNTEAFF
TGTGCCAGCAGGGGCGGACAGAACACTGAAGCTTTCTTT
>TRBJ1-2|TRBD1|-|TRBV5-4
CASSLTGVEYGYTF
TGTGCCAGCAGCTTGACAGGGGTAGAATATGGCTACACCTTC
>TRBJ2-2|-|-|TRBV29-1
CSGGAGPNTGELFF
TGCAGCGGGGGCGCGGGGCCGAACACCGGGGAGCTGTTTTTT
>TRBJ1-2|-|-|TRBV14
CASSQDWGGIDYGYTF
TGTGCCAGCAGCCAAGATTGGGGAGGTATCGACTATGGCTACACCTTC
>TRBJ2-2|-|-|TRBV28
CASSSQATTGELFF
TGTGCCAGCAGCTCCCAGGCCACCACCGGGGAGCTGTTTTTT
>TRBJ2-2|TRBD1|-|TRBV4-2
CASSQEQGVNTGELFF
TGTGCCAGCAGCCAAGAACAGGGGGTGAACACCGGGGAGCTGTTTTTT
>TRBJ1-1|-|-|TRBV23-1
CASFTGSHTEAFF
TGCGCCAGCTTTACAGGGTCCCACACTGAAGCTTTCTTT
>TRBJ2-7|-|-|TRBV5-5
CASSLSGYEQYF
TGTGCCAGCAGCTTGTCGGGCTACGAGCAGTACTTC
>TRBJ1-3|-|once|TRBV10-2
CASAARGHLRNTIYF
TGCGCCAGCGCTGCACGAGGACACCTCAGAAACACCATATATTTT
>TRBJ2-2|-|few|TRBV4-3
CASSPGEDSNTGELFF
TGCGCCAGCAGCCCCGGAGAGGATTCGAACACCGGGGAGCTGTTTTTT